Included here is one T cell receptor beta chain sequence, with context. As yet, its antigen is unknown. This specimen comes from a study of long-term antiretroviral therapy in people with HIV. Study results and caveats: An increase in diversity followed ART, yet levels stayed below transplant donor controls.

The ends lost 1 base at V and 4 bases at J; junction bases unmatched: 4. Per the germline V gene, CDR1 is SEHNR and CDR2 is FQNEAQ (reference sequence). The CDR3 has 16 amino acids. The assay, immunoSEQ v3.0, was run at survey level. Roughly 35,000-50,000 T-cell genomes per sample were the sequencing target. Generated by immunoSEQ multiplex PCR, the TCRdb table keeps only in-frame clones and is missing some. The sample shows 20,000 to 25,000 clones, around 87% of them seen only once. HIV-positive participants all received treatment in the United States. The clonotype was recovered from a woman aged 45-65 years with HIV. The genes are TRBV7-9 and TRBJ2-2; 9 nucleotides match TRBD1. The material was unsorted PBMCs, obtained 2.6 years after starting antiretroviral therapy. CDR3 nucleotide sequence: TGTGCCAGCAGCTTAGACAGGGGGCGAGGCACCGGGGAGCTGTTTTTT. Translation gives CASSLDRGRGTGELFF.